Presented here are 12 T cell receptor beta chains from one specimen sequenced in a study of molecular identifiers for immune sequencing clone quantification. TCRdb re-called the PCR reads with MiXCR, one entry per CDR3 protein. The sample consists of under 650,000 distinct CDR3 sequences, about 20% of them appearing once. Sequences were obtained from naive CD8+ T cells from blood, with Jurkat cell RNA spiked in. Indicated subset: FACS-sorted CD8+CD4-CCR7+CD45RA+ naive T cells. These receptors originate from a human donor in good health. Some libraries in this study had Jurkat cell RNA spiked in.

This clonotype occurred a few times. V gene TRBV5-4 combines with J gene TRBJ1-5, with a tentative D call TRBD1 (5 bases). CDR1 is SGHNT, CDR2 YYREEE, per germline (reference sequence). This CDR3 contains 14 residues. Deletions cut 1 base from V and 7 bases from J, with 12 bases between. The CDR3 DNA reads as TGTGCCAGCAGCTTGCGTCAGGGAGCCCAGCCCCAGCATTTT. Protein sequence: CASSLRQGAQPQHF.

This clonotype was detected many times. V is TRBV7-2 and J is TRBJ2-3, with a weak D call TRBD2 (6 bases). The germline CDR1 and CDR2 sequences are SGHTA and FQGNSA. Trimming removed 5 bases from V and 0 bases from J, with 12 bases in between. The CDR3 contains 15 residues. The CDR3 loop is CASSKGTLSTDTQYF. The CDR3 nucleotides are TGTGCCAGCAGCAAAGGGACTTTAAGCACAGATACGCAGTATTTT.

This clonotype was detected many times. The chain couples TRBV23-1 to TRBJ1-5; D is undetermined. TRBV23-1 is annotated as an ORF whose role is uncertain. This CDR3 has 16 residues. With 10 bases removed from V and 2 bases from J, the gap between germline ends came to 21 bases. The CDR3: CAIIKDTRWGNQPQHF. For the CDR3, the DNA is TGCGCCATTATTAAAGACACCCGGTGGGGCAATCAGCCCCAGCATTTT.

Note on this clonotype: Germline and junction disagree at one end, which may indicate a read error. The rearrangement joins TRBV28 to TRBJ2-5; D may correspond to TRBD1 or TRBD2 (5 bases each). This CDR3 has 17 residues. Per the germline V gene, CDR1 is MDHEN and CDR2 is SYDVKM. CDR3 nucleotide sequence: TGTGCCAGCAGTTCTCTATACCTGGGGGAGAAACAAGAGGCCCAGTACTTC. It specifies CASSSLYLGEKQEAQYF. The full variable domain, rest sourced from reference TRBV28 and TRBJ2-5, is DVKVTQSSRYLVKRTGEKVFLECVQDMDHENMFWYRQDPGLGLRLIYFSYDVKMKEKGDIPEGYSVSREKKERFSLILESASTNQTSMYLCASSSLYLGEKQEAQYFGPGTRLLVL.

This clonotype was seen ten or more times. This chain connects TRBV27 to TRBJ2-7; the D is unclear. V gave up 2 bases and J gave up 2 bases, with 7 bases separating them. This CDR3 is built from 13 residues. Germline V CDR1 and CDR2: MNHEY, SMNVEV (reference sequence). CDR3 residues: CASSLGTTYEQYF. DNA of the CDR3: TGTGCCAGCAGTTTAGGTACCACCTACGAGCAGTACTTC.

This clonotype was seen many times. The V call is TRBV5-4, the J call TRBJ2-2; 9 bases match TRBD2. The CDR3 is made up of 22 amino acids. V lost 1 base to trimming and J lost 0 bases; unmatched junction nucleotides: 19. CDR1 and CDR2 (germline): SGHNT, YYREEE (reference sequence). Here the CDR3 reads CASSLKLGASGALTPNTGELFF. CDR3 in DNA: TGTGCCAGCAGCTTGAAATTAGGGGCTAGCGGGGCCCTTACCCCGAACACCGGGGAGCTGTTTTTT.

To note about this clonotype: Germline is not matched at one junction end, which may reflect a read error. CDR3 loop: CVSSSLHLGQIYYGYTF. The CDR3 DNA is TGTGTCAGCAGTTCCTTACACCTAGGACAGATATACTATGGCTACACCTTC. The chain joins TRBV27 to TRBJ1-2; possible D gene TRBD1, 6 bases. The CDR3 has 17 amino acids. CDR1 and CDR2 from the germline V gene are MNHEY and SMNVEV (reference sequence).

This clonotype occurred many times. The chain couples TRBV5-4 to TRBJ1-4; no reliable D call. Trimming took off 0 bases at V and 3 bases at J, with 6 bases between the two ends. The V gene's germline CDR1 is SGHNT and CDR2 YYREEE (reference sequence). The CDR3 spans 14 residues. The CDR3 DNA reads TGTGCCAGCAGCTTGGAGTCTTCTAATGAAAAACTGTTTTTT. Amino acids: CASSLESSNEKLFF.

This sequence joins TRBV7-9 and TRBJ2-1; the D gene could be TRBD1 or TRBD2 (5 bases each). The CDR3 is 15 residues long. CDR1 SEHNR and CDR2 FQNEAQ come from the germline V gene (reference sequence). The ends were cut back, 5 bases at V and 9 bases at J, with 20 bases in the middle. Here the CDR3 DNA reads TGTGCCAGCAGCCCCAAGACTATACCCCAGGGTGAGCAGTTCTTC. This gives the protein CASSPKTIPQGEQFF.

This clonotype was picked up many times. CDR3 loop: CASRLGGVNTEAFF. The CDR3 bases are TGTGCCAGCAGATTAGGGGGGGTGAACACTGAAGCTTTCTTT. J is TRBJ1-1 and V is TRBV28; maybe TRBD1 (6 bases). Germline V CDR1 and CDR2: MDHEN, SYDVKM. V lost 6 bases to trimming and J lost 0 bases, with 11 bases between them. The length of the CDR3 is 14 residues.

This clonotype was detected ten times or more. The chain uses TRBV20-1 and TRBJ2-4; 7 bases fit TRBD2. CDR3 length: 15 residues. The J segment lost 0 bases and the V segment lost 6 bases, leaving 8 bases of the junction unmatched. Germline CDR1 DFQATT, CDR2 SNEGSKA (reference sequence). As DNA, the CDR3 is TGCAGTGCCATTACTAGCGAGGAAGCCAAAAACATTCAGTACTTC. Translation gives CSAITSEEAKNIQYF.

Details on this clonotype: Given a much more abundant clone one base away, this may be a read error. V and J are TRBV12-5 and TRBJ2-5, with a weak D call TRBD2 (5 bases). This CDR3 spans 16 amino acids. V gave up 1 base and J gave up 5 bases, with 17 bases separating them. Germline V gene data show CDR1 as LGHNT and CDR2 as FRNRAP. CDR3 bases: TGTGCTAGTGGTTTGGATGTAAGCCTCGGCGGGGAGACCCAGTACTTC. It codes for CASGLDVSLGGETQYF.